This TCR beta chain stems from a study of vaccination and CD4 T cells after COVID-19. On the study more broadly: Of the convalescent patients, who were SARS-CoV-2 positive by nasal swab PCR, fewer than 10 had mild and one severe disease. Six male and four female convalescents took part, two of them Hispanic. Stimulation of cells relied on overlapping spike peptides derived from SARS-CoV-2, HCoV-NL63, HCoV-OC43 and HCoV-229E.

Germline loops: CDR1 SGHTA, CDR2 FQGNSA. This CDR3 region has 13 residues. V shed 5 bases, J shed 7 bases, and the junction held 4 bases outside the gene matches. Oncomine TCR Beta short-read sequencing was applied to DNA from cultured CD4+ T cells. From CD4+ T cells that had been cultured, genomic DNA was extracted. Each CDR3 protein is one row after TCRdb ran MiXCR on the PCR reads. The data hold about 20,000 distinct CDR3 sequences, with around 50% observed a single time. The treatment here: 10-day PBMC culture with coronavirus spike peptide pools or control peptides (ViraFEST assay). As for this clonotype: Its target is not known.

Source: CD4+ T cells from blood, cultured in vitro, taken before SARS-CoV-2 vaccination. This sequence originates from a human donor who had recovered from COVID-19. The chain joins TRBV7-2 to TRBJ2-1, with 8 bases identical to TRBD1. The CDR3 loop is CASSRTGRNEQFF. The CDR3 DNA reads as TGTGCCAGCAGCCGGACAGGGAGAAATGAGCAGTTCTTC.